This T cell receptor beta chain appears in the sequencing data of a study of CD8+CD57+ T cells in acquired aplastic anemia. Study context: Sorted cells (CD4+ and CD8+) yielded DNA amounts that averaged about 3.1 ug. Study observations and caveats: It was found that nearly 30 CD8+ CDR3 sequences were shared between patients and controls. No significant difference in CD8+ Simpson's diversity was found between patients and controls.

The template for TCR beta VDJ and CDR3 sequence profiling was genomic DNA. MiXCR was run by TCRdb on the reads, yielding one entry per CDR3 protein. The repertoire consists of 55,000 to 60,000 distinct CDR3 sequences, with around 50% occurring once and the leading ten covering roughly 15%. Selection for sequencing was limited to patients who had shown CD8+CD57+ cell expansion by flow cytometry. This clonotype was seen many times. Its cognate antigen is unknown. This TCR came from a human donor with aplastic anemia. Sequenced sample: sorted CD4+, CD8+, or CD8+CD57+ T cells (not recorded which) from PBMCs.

CDR3 sequence reads: CASSLQGRGQPQHF. The CDR3 nucleotides read TGTGCCAGCAGCTTACAGGGGCGAGGTCAGCCCCAGCATTTT. V is TRBV5-4 and J is TRBJ1-5; TRBD1 aligns across 7 bases. The V and J ends lost 2 bases and 6 bases, in that order; junction bases with no gene match: 5. CDR1 and CDR2 from the germline V gene are SGHNT and YYREEE (reference sequence). The CDR3 length is 14 residues. Variable domain in full (rest from reference TRBV5-4 and TRBJ1-5): ETGVTQSPTHLIKTRGQQVTLRCSSQSGHNTVSWYQQALGQGPQFIFQYYREEENGRGNFPPRFSGLQFPNYSSELNVNALELDDSALYLCASSLQGRGQPQHFGDGTRLSIL.